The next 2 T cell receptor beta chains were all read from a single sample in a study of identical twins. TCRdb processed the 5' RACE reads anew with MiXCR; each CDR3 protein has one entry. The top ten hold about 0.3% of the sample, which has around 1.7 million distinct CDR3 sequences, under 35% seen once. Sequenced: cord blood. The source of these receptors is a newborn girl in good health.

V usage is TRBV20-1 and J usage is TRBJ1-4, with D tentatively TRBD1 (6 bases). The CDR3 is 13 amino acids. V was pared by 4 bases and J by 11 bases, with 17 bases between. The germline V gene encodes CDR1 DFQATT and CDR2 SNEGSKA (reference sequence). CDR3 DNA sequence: TGCAGTGCTATTGTCAGGGGACTTCGGAAACTGTTTTTT. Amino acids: CSAIVRGLRKLFF.

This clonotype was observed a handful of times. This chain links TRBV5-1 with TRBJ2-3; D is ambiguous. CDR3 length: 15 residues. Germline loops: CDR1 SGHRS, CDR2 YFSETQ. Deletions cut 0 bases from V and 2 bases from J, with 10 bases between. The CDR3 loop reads CASSLAVALTDTQYF. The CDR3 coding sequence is TGCGCCAGCAGCTTGGCGGTGGCACTCACAGATACGCAGTATTTT.